The clone carrying this TCR beta chain was detected a few times. Antigen specificity is unknown. These data originate in a study of blood T cells in healthy people across ages. Combining a sample-barcoded 5' primer with a J-beta primer mix, a second PCR ran for roughly 6 to 11 cycles. Every molecule of cDNA carried a tag from a template-switch adaptor with 12 random nucleotides. Per sample, CDR3-containing paired-end reads numbered at least 2.5 million. MiXCR, applied by TCRdb to the 5' RACE reads, yields one record per CDR3 protein. The table includes about 1.6 million distinct CDR3 sequences, about 31% detected once. This CDR3 spans 14 amino acids. CDR1 is MNHEY and CDR2 is SVGAGI in the germline V gene. After removal of 6 bases from V and 7 bases from J, the junction contained 11 bases not matched to a gene. The study's findings and limits: The diversity estimates, figures obtained from one million T cells, were considered underestimates.

Total RNA, at least 5.5 micrograms per sample, was extracted from PBMCs. The sequence came from a woman aged 25 to 39 in good health. J is TRBJ1-1 and V is TRBV6-5, with TRBD1 identical over 7 bases. The specimen sequenced was blood. This CDR3 is CASRLGRTGGEAFF. DNA of the CDR3: TGTGCCAGCAGATTAGGACGGACAGGAGGTGAAGCTTTCTTT.